This T cell receptor beta chain is from a study of blood T cells in healthy people across ages. Study outcomes and limitations: TCR beta diversity was tightly associated with the proportion of naive T cells.

As regards this clonotype: The antigen remains unidentified.

The authors extracted at least 6 micrograms of total RNA per sample. Sample-barcoded 5' priming and a J-beta primer mix drove a second PCR of roughly 6 to 12 cycles. TCRdb passed the 5' RACE reads through MiXCR, listing each CDR3 protein once. The table records roughly 1,700,000 distinct CDR3 sequences, over 25% of them present only once. The source material was blood. The receptor was isolated from a woman aged 30 to 39 in good health.

The CDR3 sequence: CASSQGIPGGTGNTIYF. The CDR3 DNA is TGCGCCAGCAGCCAAGGGATCCCCGGGGGTACTGGAAACACCATATATTTT. V is TRBV4-3 and J is TRBJ1-3; TRBD1 might be the D (5 bases). CDR1 is LGHNA, CDR2 YSLEER, per germline. The CDR3 covers 17 residues. V was clipped by 1 base and J by 2 bases, with 15 bases between them.